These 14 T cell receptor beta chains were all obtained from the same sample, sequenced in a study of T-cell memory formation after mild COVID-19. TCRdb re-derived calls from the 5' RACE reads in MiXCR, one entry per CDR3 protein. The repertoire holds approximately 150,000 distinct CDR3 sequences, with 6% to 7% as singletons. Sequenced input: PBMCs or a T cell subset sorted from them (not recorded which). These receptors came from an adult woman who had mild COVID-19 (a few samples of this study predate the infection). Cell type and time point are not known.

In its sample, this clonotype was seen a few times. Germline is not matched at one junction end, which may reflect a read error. This chain's CDR3 is CASREGQGNYGYTF. CDR3 sequence (DNA): TGTGCCAGCAGAGAAGGACAGGGCAACTATGGCTACACCTTC. This rearrangement joins TRBV2 to TRBJ1-2, with 8 bases matching TRBD1. This CDR3 has 14 residues. Germline V gene data show CDR1 as SNHLY and CDR2 as FYNNEI.

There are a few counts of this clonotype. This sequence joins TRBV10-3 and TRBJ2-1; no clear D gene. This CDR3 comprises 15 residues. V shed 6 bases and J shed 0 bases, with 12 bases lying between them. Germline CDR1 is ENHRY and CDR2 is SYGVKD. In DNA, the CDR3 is TGTGCCATCAGGTTCGACCTCAGCTCCTACAATGAGCAGTTCTTC. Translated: CAIRFDLSSYNEQFF.

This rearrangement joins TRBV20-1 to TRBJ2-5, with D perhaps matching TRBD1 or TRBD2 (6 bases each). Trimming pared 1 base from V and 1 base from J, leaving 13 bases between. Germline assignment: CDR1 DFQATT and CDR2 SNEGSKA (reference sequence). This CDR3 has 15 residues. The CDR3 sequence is CSARVGGSTQETQYF. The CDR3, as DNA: TGCAGTGCTAGAGTAGGGGGGAGTACCCAAGAGACCCAGTACTTC.

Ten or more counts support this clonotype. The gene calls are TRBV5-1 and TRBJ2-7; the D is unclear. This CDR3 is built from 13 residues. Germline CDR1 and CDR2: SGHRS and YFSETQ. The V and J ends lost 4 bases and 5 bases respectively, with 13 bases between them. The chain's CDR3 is CASSIQGSHEQYF. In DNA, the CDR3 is TGCGCCAGCAGCATACAAGGGTCACACGAGCAGTACTTC. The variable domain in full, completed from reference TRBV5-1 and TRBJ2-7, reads KAGVTQTPRYLIKTRGQQVTLSCSPISGHRSVSWYQQTPGQGLQFLFEYFSETQRNKGNFPGRFSGRQFSNSRSEMNVSTLELGDSALYLCASSIQGSHEQYFGPGTRLTVT.

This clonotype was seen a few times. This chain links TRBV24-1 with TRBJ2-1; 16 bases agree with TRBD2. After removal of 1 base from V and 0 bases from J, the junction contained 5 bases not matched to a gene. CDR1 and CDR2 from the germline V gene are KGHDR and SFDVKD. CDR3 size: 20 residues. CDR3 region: CATSDLGTSGRAGSYNEQFF. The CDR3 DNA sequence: TGTGCCACCAGTGATTTAGGGACTAGCGGGAGGGCTGGCTCCTACAATGAGCAGTTCTTC.

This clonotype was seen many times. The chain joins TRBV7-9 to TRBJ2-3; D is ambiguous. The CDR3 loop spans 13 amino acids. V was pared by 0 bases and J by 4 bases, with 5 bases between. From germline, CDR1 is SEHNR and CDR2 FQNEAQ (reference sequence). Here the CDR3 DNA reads TGTGCCAGCAGCTTAGCGGGGTCAGATACGCAGTATTTT. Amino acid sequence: CASSLAGSDTQYF.

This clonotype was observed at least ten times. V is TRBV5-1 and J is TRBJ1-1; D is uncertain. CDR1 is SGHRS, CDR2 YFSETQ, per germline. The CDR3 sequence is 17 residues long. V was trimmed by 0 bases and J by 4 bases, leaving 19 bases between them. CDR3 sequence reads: CASSLAGPGPRGTEAFF. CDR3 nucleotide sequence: TGCGCCAGCAGCTTGGCCGGACCGGGCCCTCGGGGCACTGAAGCTTTCTTT. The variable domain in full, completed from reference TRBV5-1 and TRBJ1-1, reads KAGVTQTPRYLIKTRGQQVTLSCSPISGHRSVSWYQQTPGQGLQFLFEYFSETQRNKGNFPGRFSGRQFSNSRSEMNVSTLELGDSALYLCASSLAGPGPRGTEAFFGQGTRLTVV.

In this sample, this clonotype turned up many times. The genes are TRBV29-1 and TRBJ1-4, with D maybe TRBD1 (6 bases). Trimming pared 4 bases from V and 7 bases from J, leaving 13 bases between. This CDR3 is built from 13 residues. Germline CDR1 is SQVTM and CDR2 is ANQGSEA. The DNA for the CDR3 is TGCAGCGTTGTAGCGGGGGCGAGTGAAAAACTGTTTTTT. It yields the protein CSVVAGASEKLFF. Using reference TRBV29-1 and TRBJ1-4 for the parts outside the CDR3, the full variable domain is SAVISQKPSRDICQRGTSLTIQCQVDSQVTMMFWYRQQPGQSLTLIATANQGSEATYESGFVIDKFPISRPNLTFSTLTVSNMSPEDSSIYLCSVVAGASEKLFFGSGTQLSVL.

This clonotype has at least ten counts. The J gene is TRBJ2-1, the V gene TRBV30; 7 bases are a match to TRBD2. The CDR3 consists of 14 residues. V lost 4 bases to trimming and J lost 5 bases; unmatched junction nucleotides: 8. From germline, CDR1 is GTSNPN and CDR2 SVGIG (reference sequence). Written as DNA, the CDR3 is TGTGCCTGGATTATGGCTAGCGGTGACAATGAGCAGTTCTTC. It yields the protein CAWIMASGDNEQFF.

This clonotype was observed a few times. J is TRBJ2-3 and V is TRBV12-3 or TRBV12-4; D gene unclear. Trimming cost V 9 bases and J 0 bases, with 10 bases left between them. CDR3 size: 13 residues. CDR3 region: CASDGGSTDTQYF. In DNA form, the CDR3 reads TGTGCCAGTGATGGTGGGAGCACAGATACGCAGTATTTT.

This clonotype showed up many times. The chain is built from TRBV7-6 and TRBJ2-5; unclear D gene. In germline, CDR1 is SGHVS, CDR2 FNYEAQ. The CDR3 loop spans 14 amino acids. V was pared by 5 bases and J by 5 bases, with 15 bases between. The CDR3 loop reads CASSGFAVGETQYF. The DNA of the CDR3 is TGTGCCAGCAGCGGATTCGCTGTGGGGGAGACCCAGTACTTC.

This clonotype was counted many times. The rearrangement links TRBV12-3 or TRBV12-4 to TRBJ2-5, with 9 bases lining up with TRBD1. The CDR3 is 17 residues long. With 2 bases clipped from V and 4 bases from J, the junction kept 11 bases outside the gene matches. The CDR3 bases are TGTGCCAGCAGTTTATCCCGGACAGGGGATGGAGCAGAGACCCAGTACTTC. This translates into CASSLSRTGDGAETQYF.

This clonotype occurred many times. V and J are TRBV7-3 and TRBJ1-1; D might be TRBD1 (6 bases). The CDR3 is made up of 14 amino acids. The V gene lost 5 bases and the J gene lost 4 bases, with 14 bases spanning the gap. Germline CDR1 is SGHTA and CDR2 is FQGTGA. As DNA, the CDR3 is TGTGCCAGCAGCCCGAGGGGGGCTGGCACTGAAGCTTTCTTT. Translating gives CASSPRGAGTEAFF.

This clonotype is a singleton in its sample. CDR3 nucleotide sequence: TGTGCCAGCAGTTTCGGGGGCCGGGATACCCAGTACTTC. It is translated as CASSFGGRDTQYF. The V call is TRBV12-3 or TRBV12-4, the J call TRBJ2-5; D tentatively reads TRBD1 or TRBD2 (6 bases each). Deletions cut 3 bases from V and 8 bases from J, with 13 bases between. CDR3 length equals 13 residues.